This T cell receptor beta chain was observed in a study of tumor and adjacent non-tumor tissue in lung cancer. Looking at the study overall: Stage I to III disease affected about nine men and 4 or 5 women aged roughly 30 to 80. Broader study findings: TCR diversity was significantly greater in tumor than normal lung tissue. Normal lung showed higher cumulative top 100 clone frequency than tumor.

For this clonotype: What it binds is unknown. The junction differs from germline at one of its ends, possibly a read error.

This CDR3 is 13 amino acids long. TCRbeta libraries were built with three rounds of nested PCR, modified from ARM-PCR. TCRdb re-analysed the multiplex PCR reads in MiXCR, keeping a single row per CDR3 protein. The table shows approximately 90,000 distinct CDR3 sequences, with 61% occurring only once. RNA was extracted from bulk tissue without any cell sorting. This receptor was obtained from a man in his 70s with non-small cell lung cancer. This chain links TRBV12-3 or TRBV12-4 with TRBJ2-5; TRBD1 aligns across 7 bases. Sequencing was performed on lung tumor tissue. The CDR3 loop is CTSTRDSQETHYF. The CDR3 nucleotides read TGTACCAGCACCCGGGACAGCCAAGAGACCCATTACTTC.